This T cell receptor beta chain originates from a study of Ad26.COV2.S vaccination and SARS-CoV-2 variants. Study details: A COV1001 Ad26.COV2.S trial-arm participant provided the sample. Ad26.COV2.S given intramuscularly, once or twice 56 days apart. Study-wide results and caveats: Whether participants received vaccine or placebo, their non-spike TCR breadth was similar. An underestimation of total T cell responses may have resulted from the TCR breadth and depth analyses.

Sample treatment: around 19 received Ad26.COV2.S at low or high dose, single or two shots; 5 received placebo; per-sample allocation not given. Day 63 after the first injection of vaccine or placebo was the sampling time. Some clones are missing from TCRdb's copy, which holds only in-frame ones; the method was immunoSEQ multiplex PCR. This sample has almost 400,000 clones, with about nine tenths found just once. V gave up 5 bases and J gave up 6 bases, with 11 bases separating them. The germline V gene encodes CDR1 SGHRS and CDR2 YFSETQ. The CDR3 is made up of 12 amino acids. A remark on this clone: As yet, its antigen is unknown.

This receptor was taken from a person between 18 and 65 years old who received the Ad26.COV2.S COVID-19 vaccine or a placebo. V gene TRBV5-1 combines with J gene TRBJ1-2; D unresolved. This material consisted of peripheral blood, taken in a trial of Ad26.COV2.S vaccine versus placebo. The CDR3 sequence: CASRRGSDGYTF. In nucleotides, the CDR3 is TGCGCCAGCAGGCGGGGTAGCGATGGCTACACCTTC.